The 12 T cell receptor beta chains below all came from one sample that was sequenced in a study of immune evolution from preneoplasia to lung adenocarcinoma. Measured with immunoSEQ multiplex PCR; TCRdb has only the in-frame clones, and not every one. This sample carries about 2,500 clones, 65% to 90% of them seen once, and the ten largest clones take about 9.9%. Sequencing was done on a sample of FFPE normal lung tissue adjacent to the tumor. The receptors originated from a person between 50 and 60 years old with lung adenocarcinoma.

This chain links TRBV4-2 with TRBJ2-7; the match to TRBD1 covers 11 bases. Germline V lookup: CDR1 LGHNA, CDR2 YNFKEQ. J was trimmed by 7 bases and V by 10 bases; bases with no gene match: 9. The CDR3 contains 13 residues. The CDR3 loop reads CATSRDRGWEQYF. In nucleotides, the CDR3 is TGTGCCACCTCCCGGGACAGGGGGTGGGAGCAGTACTTC.

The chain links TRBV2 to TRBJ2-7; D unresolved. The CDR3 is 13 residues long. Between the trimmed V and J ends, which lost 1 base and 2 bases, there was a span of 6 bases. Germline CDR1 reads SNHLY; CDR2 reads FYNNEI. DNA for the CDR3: TGTGCCAGCAGTGAAGTGAATACCTACGAGCAGTACTTC. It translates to CASSEVNTYEQYF.

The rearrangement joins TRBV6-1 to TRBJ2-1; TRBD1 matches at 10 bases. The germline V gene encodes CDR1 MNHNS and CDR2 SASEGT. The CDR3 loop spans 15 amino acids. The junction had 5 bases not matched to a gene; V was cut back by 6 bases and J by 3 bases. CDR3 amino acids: CASRPGTGDYNEQFF. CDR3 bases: TGTGCCAGCAGGCCGGGGACAGGGGACTACAATGAGCAGTTCTTC.

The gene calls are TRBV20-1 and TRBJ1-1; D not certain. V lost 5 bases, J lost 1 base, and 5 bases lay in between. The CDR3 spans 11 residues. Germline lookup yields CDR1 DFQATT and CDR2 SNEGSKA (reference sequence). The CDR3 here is CSALGNTEAFF. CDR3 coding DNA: TGCAGTGCTCTAGGGAACACTGAAGCTTTCTTT.

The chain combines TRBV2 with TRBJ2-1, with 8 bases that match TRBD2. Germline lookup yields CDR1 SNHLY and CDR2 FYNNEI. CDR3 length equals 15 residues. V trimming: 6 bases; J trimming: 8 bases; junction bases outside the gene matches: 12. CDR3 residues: CASRVAGPLSHEQFF. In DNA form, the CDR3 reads TGTGCCAGCAGGGTAGCGGGACCTCTTAGCCATGAGCAGTTCTTC. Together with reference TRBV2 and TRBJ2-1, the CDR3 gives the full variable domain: EPEVTQTPSHQVTQMGQEVILRCVPISNHLYFYWYRQILGQKVEFLVSFYNNEISEKSEIFDDQFSVERPDGSNFTLKIRSTKLEDSAMYFCASRVAGPLSHEQFFGPGTRLTVL.

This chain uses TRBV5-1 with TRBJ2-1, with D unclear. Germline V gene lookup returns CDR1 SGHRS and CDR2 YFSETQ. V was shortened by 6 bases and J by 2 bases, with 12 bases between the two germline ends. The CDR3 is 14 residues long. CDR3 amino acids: CASNLGWAYNEQFF. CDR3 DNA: TGCGCCAGCAACCTCGGGTGGGCCTACAATGAGCAGTTCTTC.

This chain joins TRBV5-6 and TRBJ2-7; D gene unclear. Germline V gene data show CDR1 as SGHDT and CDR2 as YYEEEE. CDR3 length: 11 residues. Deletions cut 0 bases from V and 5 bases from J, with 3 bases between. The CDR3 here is CASSLAHEQYF. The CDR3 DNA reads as TGTGCCAGCAGCTTGGCCCACGAGCAGTACTTC. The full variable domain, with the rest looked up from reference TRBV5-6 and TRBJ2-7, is DAGVTQSPTHLIKTRGQQVTLRCSPKSGHDTVSWYQQALGQGPQFIFQYYEEEERQRGNFPDRFSGHQFPNYSSELNVNALLLGDSALYLCASSLAHEQYFGPGTRLTVT.

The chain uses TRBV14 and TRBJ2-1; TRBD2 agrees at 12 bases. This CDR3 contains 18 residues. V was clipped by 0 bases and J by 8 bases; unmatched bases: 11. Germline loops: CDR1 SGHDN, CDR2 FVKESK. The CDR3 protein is CASSQEGLAGGLLDEQFF. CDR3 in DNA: TGTGCCAGCAGCCAAGAGGGGCTAGCGGGAGGGCTTTTGGATGAGCAGTTCTTC.

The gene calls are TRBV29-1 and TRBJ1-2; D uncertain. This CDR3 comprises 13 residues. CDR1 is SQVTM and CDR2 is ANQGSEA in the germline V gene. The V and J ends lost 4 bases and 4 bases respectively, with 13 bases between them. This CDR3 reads CSVGSSWAYGYTF. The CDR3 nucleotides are TGCAGCGTTGGCAGCAGCTGGGCCTATGGCTACACCTTC.

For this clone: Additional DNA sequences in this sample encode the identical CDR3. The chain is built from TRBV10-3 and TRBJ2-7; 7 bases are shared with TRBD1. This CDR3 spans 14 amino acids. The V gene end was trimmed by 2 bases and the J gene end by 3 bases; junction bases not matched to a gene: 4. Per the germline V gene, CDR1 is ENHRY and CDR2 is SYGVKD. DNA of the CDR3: TGTGCCATCAGTGAGCGGGGACAGAACTACGAGCAGTACTTC. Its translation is CAISERGQNYEQYF.

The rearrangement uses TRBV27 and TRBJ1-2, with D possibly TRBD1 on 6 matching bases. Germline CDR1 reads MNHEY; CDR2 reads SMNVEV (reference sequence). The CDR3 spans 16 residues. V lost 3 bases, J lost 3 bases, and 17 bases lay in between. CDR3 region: CASSLLGAGGHYGYTF. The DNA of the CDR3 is TGTGCCAGCAGTTTGTTGGGGGCAGGCGGACACTATGGCTACACCTTC.

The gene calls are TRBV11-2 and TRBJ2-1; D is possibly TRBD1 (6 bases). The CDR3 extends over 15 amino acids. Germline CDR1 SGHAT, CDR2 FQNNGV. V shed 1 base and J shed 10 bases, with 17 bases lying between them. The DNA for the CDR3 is TGTGCCAGCAGCTTAGGTCAGGGGCCTCTACGGGAGCAGTTCTTC. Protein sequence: CASSLGQGPLREQFF.